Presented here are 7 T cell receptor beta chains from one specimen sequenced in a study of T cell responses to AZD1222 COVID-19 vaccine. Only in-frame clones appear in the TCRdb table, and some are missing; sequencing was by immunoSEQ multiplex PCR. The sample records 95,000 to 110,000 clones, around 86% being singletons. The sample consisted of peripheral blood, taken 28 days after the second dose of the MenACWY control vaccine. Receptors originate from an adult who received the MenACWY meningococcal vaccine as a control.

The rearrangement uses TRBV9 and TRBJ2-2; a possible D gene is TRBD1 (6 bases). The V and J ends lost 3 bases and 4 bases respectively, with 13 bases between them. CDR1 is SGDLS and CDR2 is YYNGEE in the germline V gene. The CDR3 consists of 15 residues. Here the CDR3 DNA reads TGTGCCAGCAGCGCTACTCAGGGGTCCACCGGGGAGCTGTTTTTT. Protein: CASSATQGSTGELFF.

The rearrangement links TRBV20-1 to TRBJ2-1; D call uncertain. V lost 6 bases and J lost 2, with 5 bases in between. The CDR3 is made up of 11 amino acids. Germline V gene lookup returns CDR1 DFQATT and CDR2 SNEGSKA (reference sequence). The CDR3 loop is CSASAYNEQFF. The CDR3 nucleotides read TGCAGTGCGTCGGCCTACAATGAGCAGTTCTTC.

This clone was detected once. The CDR3 region is CASSQGWTSGGETQYF. The CDR3, as DNA: TGCGCCAGCAGCCAAGGGTGGACTAGCGGGGGAGAGACCCAGTACTTC. The rearrangement links TRBV4-1 to TRBJ2-5; 13 bases are shared with TRBD2. This CDR3 region has 16 residues. Germline CDR1 reads MGHRA; CDR2 reads YSYEKL. Trimming at V came to 1 base and at J to 4 bases, leaving 3 bases not matched to a gene.

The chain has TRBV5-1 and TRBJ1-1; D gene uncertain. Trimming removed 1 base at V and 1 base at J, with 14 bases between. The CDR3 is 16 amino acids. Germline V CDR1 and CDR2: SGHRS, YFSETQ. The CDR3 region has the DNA TGCGCCAGCAGCTTGTTACCGCATGGAGAGAACACTGAAGCTTTCTTT. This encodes CASSLLPHGENTEAFF.

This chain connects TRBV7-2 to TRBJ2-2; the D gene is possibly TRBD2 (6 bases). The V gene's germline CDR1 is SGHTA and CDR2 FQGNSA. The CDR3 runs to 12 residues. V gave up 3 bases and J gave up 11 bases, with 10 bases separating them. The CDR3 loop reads CASSFRDSELFF. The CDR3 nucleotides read TGTGCCAGCAGCTTCCGGGACTCAGAGCTGTTTTTT.

CDR3 region: CASSLDVGNTEAFF. The DNA for the CDR3 is TGCGCCAGCAGCTTGGATGTGGGGAACACTGAAGCTTTCTTT. The chain carries TRBV5-1 and TRBJ1-1; D remains unclear. CDR1 is SGHRS and CDR2 is YFSETQ in the germline V gene. The CDR3 is 14 amino acids. The V gene lost 0 bases and the J gene lost 1 base, with 7 bases spanning the gap. The full variable domain, in which reference TRBV5-1 and TRBJ1-1 provide the parts outside the CDR3, is KAGVTQTPRYLIKTRGQQVTLSCSPISGHRSVSWYQQTPGQGLQFLFEYFSETQRNKGNFPGRFSGRQFSNSRSEMNVSTLELGDSALYLCASSLDVGNTEAFFGQGTRLTVV.

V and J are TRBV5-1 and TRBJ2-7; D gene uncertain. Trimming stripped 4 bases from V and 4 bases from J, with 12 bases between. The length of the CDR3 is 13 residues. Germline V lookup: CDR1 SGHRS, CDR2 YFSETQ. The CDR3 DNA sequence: TGCGCCAGCAGCCACTCACCAGCATACGAGCAGTACTTC. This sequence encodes CASSHSPAYEQYF. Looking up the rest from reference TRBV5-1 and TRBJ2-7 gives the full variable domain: KAGVTQTPRYLIKTRGQQVTLSCSPISGHRSVSWYQQTPGQGLQFLFEYFSETQRNKGNFPGRFSGRQFSNSRSEMNVSTLELGDSALYLCASSHSPAYEQYFGPGTRLTVT.